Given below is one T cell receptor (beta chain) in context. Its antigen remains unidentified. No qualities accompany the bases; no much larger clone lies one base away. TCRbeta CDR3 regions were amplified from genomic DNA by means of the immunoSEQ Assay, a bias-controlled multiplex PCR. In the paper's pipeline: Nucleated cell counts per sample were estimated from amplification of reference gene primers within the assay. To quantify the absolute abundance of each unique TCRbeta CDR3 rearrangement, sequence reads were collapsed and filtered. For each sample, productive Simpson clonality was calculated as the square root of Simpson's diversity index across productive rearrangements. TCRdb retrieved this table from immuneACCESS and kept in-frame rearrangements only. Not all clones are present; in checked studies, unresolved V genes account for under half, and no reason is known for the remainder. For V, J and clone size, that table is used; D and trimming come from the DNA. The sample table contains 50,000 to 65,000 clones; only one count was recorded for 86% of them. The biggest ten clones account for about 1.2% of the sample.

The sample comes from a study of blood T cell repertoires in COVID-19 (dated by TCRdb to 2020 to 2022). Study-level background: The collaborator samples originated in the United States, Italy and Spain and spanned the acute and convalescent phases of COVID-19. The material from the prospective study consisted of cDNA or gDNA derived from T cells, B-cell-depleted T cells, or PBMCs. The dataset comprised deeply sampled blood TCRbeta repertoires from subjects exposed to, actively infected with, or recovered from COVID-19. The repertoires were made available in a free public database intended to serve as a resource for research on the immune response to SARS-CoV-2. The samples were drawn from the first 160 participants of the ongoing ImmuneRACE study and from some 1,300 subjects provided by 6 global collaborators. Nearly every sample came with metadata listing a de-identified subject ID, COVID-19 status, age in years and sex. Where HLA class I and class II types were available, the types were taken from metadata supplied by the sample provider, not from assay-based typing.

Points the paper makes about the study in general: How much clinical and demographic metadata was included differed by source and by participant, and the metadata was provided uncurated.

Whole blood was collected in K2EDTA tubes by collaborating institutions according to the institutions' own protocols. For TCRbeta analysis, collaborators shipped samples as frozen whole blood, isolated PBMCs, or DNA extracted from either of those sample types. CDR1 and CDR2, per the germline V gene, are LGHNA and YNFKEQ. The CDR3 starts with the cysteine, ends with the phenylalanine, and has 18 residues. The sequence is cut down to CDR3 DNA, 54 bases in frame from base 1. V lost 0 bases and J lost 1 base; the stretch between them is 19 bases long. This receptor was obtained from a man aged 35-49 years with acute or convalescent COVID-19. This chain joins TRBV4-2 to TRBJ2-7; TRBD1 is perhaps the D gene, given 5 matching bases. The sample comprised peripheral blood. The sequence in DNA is TGTGCCAGCAGCCAAGAGGGCGGCGGTAGGGGTGGTTCCTACGAGCAGTACTTC. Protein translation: CASSQEGGGRGGSYEQYF.